The 30 T cell receptor beta chains in this list originate from one sample, sequenced in a study of early T cells in non-severe SARS-CoV-2 infection (dated by TCRdb to about 2021). Library preparation was by 5' RACE. Data came from a NextSeq 500. TCRdb reworked the public reads: Q25 trimming with fastp, MiXCR clone assembly, productive beta chains retained. Rows are combined by CDR3 protein, so each entry shows the most common genes and DNA. The sample profile shows around 55,000 distinct CDR3 sequences; 6.6% of them were found once. More than 5% of the sample is in the top ten clones. Sequences were derived from whole blood, sampled at baseline. These receptors came from an adult who was a healthcare worker with PCR-confirmed SARS-CoV-2 infection or an uninfected control (not recorded which).

This clonotype was picked up many times. The chain recombines TRBV25-1 with TRBJ1-4; D unresolved. Trimming took off 2 bases at V and 8 bases at J, with 12 bases between the two ends. CDR3 length equals 14 residues. Per germline, CDR1 MGHDK and CDR2 SYGVNS. CDR3 amino acids: CASSELNAGEKLFF. The CDR3 DNA follows: TGTGCCAGCAGTGAACTTAATGCCGGCGAAAAACTGTTTTTT.

In this sample, this clonotype turned up many times. This rearrangement joins TRBV5-4 to TRBJ2-3; a weak D match, TRBD2 (7 bases). The V end was cut by 2 bases, the J end by 4 bases, with 23 bases between. Germline lookup yields CDR1 SGHNT and CDR2 YYREEE (reference sequence). The CDR3 length is 18 residues. The chain's CDR3 is CASSLGPGGGAGADTQYF. CDR3 coding DNA: TGTGCCAGCAGCTTAGGACCCGGTGGGGGGGCCGGGGCAGATACGCAGTATTTT.

This clonotype was seen ten or more times. V gene TRBV20-1 combines with J gene TRBJ1-1, with 7 bases aligning to TRBD1. Germline V gene sequence: CDR1 DFQATT, CDR2 SNEGSKA (reference sequence). This CDR3 comprises 14 residues. Trimming took 4 bases from V and 1 from J; bases not matched to a gene: 6. DNA for the CDR3: TGCAGTGCTACCAACAGGGGCCCGAACACTGAAGCTTTCTTT. Translating it yields CSATNRGPNTEAFF.

This clonotype was seen many times. CDR3 sequence reads: CSVERGSSGANVLTF. The CDR3 DNA is TGCAGCGTTGAAAGGGGAAGTTCTGGGGCCAACGTCCTGACTTTC. This chain connects TRBV29-1 to TRBJ2-6, with a tentative D call TRBD1 (5 bases). The CDR3 runs to 15 residues. The germline V and J ends were trimmed by 2 bases and 1 base, with 9 bases remaining between them. Germline CDR1 and CDR2: SQVTM and ANQGSEA. Full variable domain (outside the CDR3, taken from reference TRBV29-1 and TRBJ2-6): SAVISQKPSRDICQRGTSLTIQCQVDSQVTMMFWYRQQPGQSLTLIATANQGSEATYESGFVIDKFPISRPNLTFSTLTVSNMSPEDSSIYLCSVERGSSGANVLTFGAGSRLTVL.

This clonotype was detected many times. The V gene is TRBV7-2, the J gene TRBJ2-3; the D gene is possibly TRBD2 (7 bases). CDR3 length: 15 amino acids. V was pared by 5 bases and J by 6 bases, with 18 bases between. Germline CDR1 and CDR2: SGHTA and FQGNSA. In DNA, the CDR3 is TGTGCCAGCAGCCCTATAAGGGGGGGAAGCGATACGCAGTATTTT. This translates into CASSPIRGGSDTQYF.

This chain joins TRBV28 and TRBJ2-1; D ambiguous. Trimming cost V 3 bases and J 6 bases, with 6 bases left between them. The germline V gene has CDR1 MDHEN and CDR2 SYDVKM. The CDR3 covers 12 residues. The CDR3 loop reads CASSFNFNEQFF. DNA of the CDR3: TGTGCCAGCAGTTTTAACTTCAATGAGCAGTTCTTC.

This clonotype has ten or more counts. CDR3 sequence: CASSQRVHNEQFF. The CDR3 nucleotides are TGTGCCAGCAGCCAGAGGGTCCACAATGAGCAGTTCTTC. This chain links TRBV14 with TRBJ2-1, with D maybe TRBD2 (5 bases). Germline V CDR1 and CDR2: SGHDN, FVKESK. The CDR3 loop spans 13 amino acids. Trimming cost V 3 bases and J 5 bases, with 8 bases left between them.

This clonotype was seen a few times. The chain carries TRBV2 and TRBJ1-1; D gene unclear. V was pared by 8 bases and J by 4 bases, with 17 bases between. This CDR3 has 14 amino acids. Germline V gene lookup returns CDR1 SNHLY and CDR2 FYNNEI. The CDR3 coding sequence is TGTGCCAGCTCATTCGAGCGGGGAAGCACTGAAGCTTTCTTT. Translation: CASSFERGSTEAFF.

Ten or more counts support this clonotype. This CDR3 reads CASSQEIGSHSYNSPLHF. The CDR3 DNA is TGCGCCAGCAGCCAAGAGATCGGCAGTCACTCCTATAATTCACCCCTCCACTTT. This rearrangement joins TRBV4-3 to TRBJ1-6; D uncertain. Trimming pared 0 bases from V and 0 bases from J, leaving 12 bases between. This CDR3 has 18 amino acids. Germline CDR1 is LGHNA and CDR2 is YSLEER.

This clonotype has ten or more counts. The V and J genes are TRBV6-6 and TRBJ2-3, with D possibly TRBD2 on 6 matching bases. Per the germline V gene, CDR1 is MNHNY and CDR2 is SVGAGI (reference sequence). This CDR3 comprises 18 residues. The V end lost 2 bases, the J end lost 0 bases, and 18 bases lay between the germline ends. CDR3 residues: CASSYRDFHRHSTDTQYF. The CDR3 bases are TGTGCCAGCAGTTACCGGGACTTCCACAGACATAGCACAGATACGCAGTATTTT.

In its sample, this clonotype was seen many times. The chain links TRBV7-2 to TRBJ1-4, with 9 bases matching TRBD1. J lost 5 bases, V lost 5 bases, and 6 bases had no gene match. The germline V gene has CDR1 SGHTA and CDR2 FQGNSA. The CDR3 sequence is 15 residues long. In nucleotides, the CDR3 is TGTGCCAGCAGCCTAACAGGGGGCGCAAATGAAAAACTGTTTTTT. This gives the protein CASSLTGGANEKLFF. The full variable domain, completed using reference TRBV7-2 and TRBJ1-4, is GAGVSQSPSNKVTEKGKDVELRCDPISGHTALYWYRQSLGQGLEFLIYFQGNSAPDKSGLPSDRFSAERTGGSVSTLTIQRTQQEDSAVYLCASSLTGGANEKLFFGSGTQLSVL.

At least ten counts were recorded for this clonotype. The CDR3 nucleotides are TGCAGTGCAACCGGGACAGGGGGCGTTTTCATATCAGATACGCAGTATTTT. Amino acid sequence: CSATGTGGVFISDTQYF. The chain recombines TRBV20-1 with TRBJ2-3; 12 bases fit TRBD1. The V gene's germline CDR1 is DFQATT and CDR2 SNEGSKA (reference sequence). V lost 6 bases to trimming and J lost 4 bases; unmatched junction nucleotides: 14. The CDR3 consists of 17 residues.

This clonotype was observed a handful of times. V usage is TRBV20-1 and J usage is TRBJ1-3; no definite D call. This CDR3 region has 16 residues. Per germline, CDR1 DFQATT and CDR2 SNEGSKA (reference sequence). V was cut by 0 bases and J by 0 bases, with 12 bases left in between. CDR3 loop: CSARDIRGGSGNTIYF. The CDR3 DNA reads as TGCAGTGCTAGAGATATCCGTGGAGGCTCTGGAAACACCATATATTTT.

The chain joins TRBV5-1 to TRBJ1-6; TRBD1 agrees at 8 bases. With 3 bases clipped from V and 7 bases from J, the junction kept 6 bases outside the gene matches. The CDR3 has 15 amino acids. Germline V lookup: CDR1 SGHRS, CDR2 YFSETQ. DNA for the CDR3: TGCGCCAGCAGCTCCTGGACAGGGATGAATTCACCCCTCCACTTT. It is translated as CASSSWTGMNSPLHF. The full variable domain, rest sourced from reference TRBV5-1 and TRBJ1-6, is KAGVTQTPRYLIKTRGQQVTLSCSPISGHRSVSWYQQTPGQGLQFLFEYFSETQRNKGNFPGRFSGRQFSNSRSEMNVSTLELGDSALYLCASSSWTGMNSPLHFGNGTRLTVT.

This clonotype has only a few counts. The genes are TRBV28 and TRBJ2-5; D is possibly TRBD1 (6 bases). V lost 4 bases and J lost 2, with 17 bases in between. The CDR3 is 16 amino acids. Germline CDR1 is MDHEN and CDR2 is SYDVKM. CDR3 loop: CASSSPGTKMQETQYF. Written as DNA, the CDR3 is TGTGCCAGCAGTTCCCCCGGGACAAAGATGCAAGAGACCCAGTACTTC.

The chain combines TRBV3-1 with TRBJ2-1; 12 nucleotides agree with TRBD2. CDR1 and CDR2 from the germline V gene are LGHDT and YNNKEL (reference sequence). V lost 2 bases to trimming and J lost 7 bases; unmatched junction nucleotides: 6. This CDR3 is 16 amino acids long. The chain's CDR3 is CASSQSVTSGRNEQFF. In DNA, the CDR3 is TGTGCCAGCAGCCAATCCGTAACTAGCGGGAGGAATGAGCAGTTCTTC.

This clonotype was picked up many times. The chain is built from TRBV12-3 or TRBV12-4 and TRBJ2-5; the D is unclear. The CDR3 has 13 amino acids. V lost 4 bases and J 3 bases, leaving 9 bases between the germline ends. This CDR3 reads CASSSWSKETQYF. As DNA, the CDR3 is TGTGCCAGCAGTTCCTGGAGCAAAGAGACCCAGTACTTC.

The chain couples TRBV3-1 to TRBJ1-1; D remains unclear. Trimming removed 0 bases from V and 9 bases from J, with 14 bases in between. Per germline, CDR1 LGHDT and CDR2 YNNKEL (reference sequence). CDR3 length: 14 residues. This CDR3 reads CASSQDLRNYQAFF. DNA for the CDR3: TGTGCCAGCAGCCAAGATCTGAGGAACTACCAAGCTTTCTTT.

This chain joins TRBV28 and TRBJ2-2; D not resolved. The CDR3 contains 14 residues. Trimming removed 5 bases at V and 2 bases at J, with 9 bases between. Germline V gene sequence: CDR1 MDHEN, CDR2 SYDVKM. The DNA of the CDR3 is TGTGCCAGCAGTCCGCGCCGTAACACCGGGGAGCTGTTTTTT. It codes for CASSPRRNTGELFF.

This clonotype was picked up many times. The V call is TRBV7-9, the J call TRBJ2-7; no firm D call. Germline values: CDR1 SEHNR, CDR2 FQNEAQ (reference sequence). Deletions cut 5 bases from V and 5 bases from J, with 10 bases between. The CDR3 runs to 12 residues. CDR3 amino acids: CASSLGRNEQYF. CDR3 coding DNA: TGTGCCAGCAGCCTGGGTAGGAACGAGCAGTACTTC.

The chain joins TRBV15 to TRBJ2-4, with TRBD1 identical over 8 bases. Trimming removed 1 base from V and 9 bases from J; junction bases left unmatched: 14. The CDR3 has 17 residues. Germline values: CDR1 LNHNV, CDR2 YYDKDF (reference sequence). The CDR3 nucleotides are TGTGCCACCAGCAGAGGCGCAGGGGGCGCTTCCCTGTCCATTCAGTACTTC. Its translation is CATSRGAGGASLSIQYF.

The table lists this clonotype with many counts. The V and J genes are TRBV7-6 and TRBJ1-4; D gene unclear. With 4 bases removed from V and 5 bases from J, the gap between germline ends came to 11 bases. Germline-derived CDR1 and CDR2 are SGHVS and FNYEAQ. CDR3 length equals 14 residues. The CDR3 reads CASSSITGNEKLFF. The CDR3 DNA reads as TGTGCCAGCAGCTCAATCACCGGGAATGAAAAACTGTTTTTT.

The chain combines TRBV7-6 with TRBJ2-1; 7 bases line up with TRBD2. Per the germline V gene, CDR1 is SGHVS and CDR2 is FNYEAQ. This CDR3 region has 15 residues. The V gene end was trimmed by 4 bases and the J gene end by 3 bases; junction bases not matched to a gene: 6. The CDR3 here is CASSSLAGVYNEQFF. The CDR3, as DNA: TGTGCCAGCAGCTCTCTCGCGGGGGTCTACAATGAGCAGTTCTTC.

This clonotype was detected many times. The chain uses TRBV7-8 and TRBJ1-3; D unresolved. Trimming stripped 6 bases from V and 2 bases from J, with 11 bases between. The CDR3 loop spans 14 amino acids. Germline V lookup: CDR1 SGHVS, CDR2 FQNEAQ. The CDR3: CASRKTMAGNTIYF. CDR3 coding DNA: TGTGCCAGCAGAAAGACAATGGCTGGAAACACCATATATTTT.

This sequence joins TRBV18 and TRBJ2-5; TRBD1 is a possible D gene (6 bases). The V gene's germline CDR1 is KGHSH and CDR2 LQKENI. CDR3 length: 14 residues. The V and J ends lost 4 bases and 1 base respectively, with 10 bases between them. The CDR3 sequence is CASSRGHLQETQYF. The CDR3 DNA follows: TGTGCCAGCTCACGGGGACACCTCCAAGAGACCCAGTACTTC.

This clonotype was seen at least ten times. The chain employs TRBV29-1 and TRBJ1-1; 8 positions match TRBD1. Looked up from germline, CDR1 is SQVTM and CDR2 is ANQGSEA. With 8 bases clipped from V and 5 bases from J, the junction kept 10 bases outside the gene matches. The CDR3 is made up of 13 amino acids. This CDR3 is CSTQGARGTEAFF. In DNA, the CDR3 is TGCAGCACTCAGGGGGCGCGAGGAACTGAAGCTTTCTTT.

This clonotype came up a few times. This chain links TRBV9 with TRBJ2-5; D is perhaps TRBD1 (6 bases). Germline V CDR1 and CDR2: SGDLS, YYNGEE. The ends were cut back, 4 bases at V and 2 bases at J, with 18 bases in the middle. The CDR3 contains 16 residues. For the CDR3, the DNA is TGTGCCAGCAGCCATCCTCGGACAGAGGCACAAGAGACCCAGTACTTC. Translating gives CASSHPRTEAQETQYF.

This clonotype was picked up many times. The rearrangement links TRBV19 to TRBJ1-2; TRBD1 matches at 7 bases. Germline CDR1 is LNHDA and CDR2 is SQIVND (reference sequence). This CDR3 has 15 residues. The V and J ends lost 7 bases and 3 bases, in that order; junction bases with no gene match: 11. CDR3: CASTHPRQGDYGYTF. CDR3 sequence (DNA): TGTGCCAGTACCCACCCTCGACAGGGAGACTATGGCTACACCTTC.

A few counts support this clonotype. V usage is TRBV30 and J usage is TRBJ2-4; TRBD2 agrees at 12 bases. Unmatched junction bases numbered 5, after V lost 0 bases and J lost 8 bases. Germline V lookup: CDR1 GTSNPN, CDR2 SVGIG (reference sequence). This CDR3 contains 15 residues. CDR3: CAWSVLAGGSDIQYF. The CDR3 DNA is TGTGCCTGGAGTGTACTAGCGGGGGGCAGTGACATTCAGTACTTC.

This clonotype was detected ten times or more. The rearrangement uses TRBV10-1 and TRBJ2-7; D call uncertain. Trimming left V 10 bases short and J 6 bases short, with 10 bases between. The CDR3 spans 10 residues. CDR1 WNHNN and CDR2 SYGVQD come from the germline V gene (reference sequence). The CDR3 is CAIRPFEQYF. The CDR3 coding sequence is TGCGCCATCAGGCCTTTCGAGCAGTACTTC.